The entry that follows covers one T cell receptor beta chain sequence. Its antigen is unidentified. Germline V lookup: CDR1 MNHEY, CDR2 SMNVEV (reference sequence). This CDR3 has 14 amino acids. Germline trimming cut 5 bases from V and 2 bases from J; bases unmatched to any gene: 1. The sample originates from a study of T cell responses to AZD1222 COVID-19 vaccine. General study results and limits: Most donors were white British, females outnumbered males, and clonal diversity was possibly underestimated.

Some clones are missing from TCRdb's copy, which holds only in-frame ones; the method was immunoSEQ multiplex PCR. The data show some 110,000 clones, with around nine tenths seen just once and roughly 2.5% held by the top ten. Sequencing used peripheral blood, obtained on day 0 of AZD1222 vaccination. The receptor's source is an adult in good health. The chain recombines TRBV27 with TRBJ2-1; TRBD2 agrees at 9 bases. The CDR3 nucleotides read TGTGCCAGCAGTGCGGGGGGGCCCTACAATGAGCAGTTCTTC. Translation: CASSAGGPYNEQFF.